The 30 T cell receptor beta chains in this list originate from one sample, sequenced in a study of shared clonotypes between healthy human individuals. Assay: immunoSEQ multiplex PCR; the TCRdb copy retains only in-frame clones and omits some. Seen here are approximately 470,000 clones, over 70% observed once, and the top ten hold roughly 12%. Material: PBMCs. All receptors come from a woman between 35 and 50 years old in good health. Some clones in this sample may be carry-over from other donors' samples.

V gene TRBV7-2 combines with J gene TRBJ1-4; D is ambiguous. V was cut by 1 base and J by 2 bases, with 5 bases left in between. Germline V gene data show CDR1 as SGHTA and CDR2 as FQGNSA. The CDR3 consists of 14 residues. The CDR3 region is CASSLGQTNEKLFF. DNA for the CDR3: TGTGCCAGCAGCTTAGGGCAGACTAATGAAAAACTGTTTTTT.

The rearrangement joins TRBV30 to TRBJ1-1, with D hard to call. V was clipped by 2 bases and J by 1 base, with 5 bases between them. Germline V gives CDR1 GTSNPN, CDR2 SVGIG (reference sequence). The CDR3 sequence is 12 residues long. CDR3 loop: CAWSPGNTEAFF. CDR3 DNA: TGTGCCTGGAGTCCGGGGAACACTGAAGCTTTCTTT.

This chain connects TRBV7-2 to TRBJ2-3; 9 bases align to TRBD2. The CDR3 contains 16 residues. With V trimmed by 1 base and J by 2 bases, 4 bases remained unmatched. Germline V gene data show CDR1 as SGHTA and CDR2 as FQGNSA. Written as DNA, the CDR3 is TGTGCCAGCAGCTTAGGAGGCGGGAGGGCCACAGATACGCAGTATTTT. Protein product: CASSLGGGRATDTQYF.

This rearrangement joins TRBV27 to TRBJ1-6; D is perhaps TRBD1 (6 bases). In germline, CDR1 is MNHEY, CDR2 SMNVEV (reference sequence). V dropped 5 bases and J dropped 5 bases, with 16 bases sitting between them. The CDR3 sequence is 16 residues long. The DNA for the CDR3 is TGTGCCAGCAGTAAGTTACGACAGGACCATAATTCACCCCTCCACTTT. This sequence encodes CASSKLRQDHNSPLHF.

This clone was recorded only once. The rearrangement uses TRBV5-6 and TRBJ2-5, with TRBD2 matching over 7 bases. This CDR3 comprises 15 residues. CDR1 and CDR2 from the germline V gene are SGHDT and YYEEEE. The J segment lost 4 bases and the V segment lost 4 bases, leaving 10 bases of the junction unmatched. CDR3 in amino acids: CASSGKREGGETQYF. As DNA, the CDR3 is TGTGCCAGCAGCGGAAAGCGGGAAGGAGGAGAGACCCAGTACTTC. Complete variable domain (other parts from reference TRBV5-6 and TRBJ2-5): DAGVTQSPTHLIKTRGQQVTLRCSPKSGHDTVSWYQQALGQGPQFIFQYYEEEERQRGNFPDRFSGHQFPNYSSELNVNALLLGDSALYLCASSGKREGGETQYFGPGTRLLVL.

On this clone: A read error is the likely source, as a far larger clone sits one nucleotide away. The chain recombines TRBV4-1 with TRBJ2-7; D perhaps matches TRBD2 (5 bases). V shed 0 bases and J shed 3 bases, with 12 bases lying between them. The length of the CDR3 is 15 residues. The germline V gene has CDR1 MGHRA and CDR2 YSYEKL. Here the CDR3 reads CASSQDTLARYEQYF. The CDR3 coding sequence is TGCGCCAGCAGCCAAGATACCCTAGCCCGCTACGAGCAGTACTTC.

This clone was counted once. This chain links TRBV2 with TRBJ2-5; D gene ambiguous. The V end lost 6 bases, the J end lost 5 bases, and 16 bases lay between the germline ends. The germline V gene encodes CDR1 SNHLY and CDR2 FYNNEI. The CDR3 extends over 14 amino acids. The CDR3 region is CASRIERVGETQYF. The CDR3 DNA reads TGTGCCAGCAGAATAGAGAGAGTAGGGGAGACCCAGTACTTC.

V and J are TRBV28 and TRBJ2-3; 10 positions match TRBD1. The CDR3 is 20 residues long. Germline V CDR1 and CDR2: MDHEN, SYDVKM. The trim removed 3 bases at V and 0 bases at J, leaving 15 bases unmatched. The CDR3 DNA reads as TGTGCCAGCAGTTTCCCGGGACAGGGGACGTATTGGGGGAGCACAGATACGCAGTATTTT. It specifies CASSFPGQGTYWGSTDTQYF.

The V call is TRBV5-1, the J call TRBJ2-1; TRBD1 matches 7 bases. This CDR3 is 14 amino acids long. Germline assignment: CDR1 SGHRS and CDR2 YFSETQ. Germline trimming cut 0 bases from V and 8 bases from J; bases unmatched to any gene: 5. CDR3 in DNA: TGCGCCAGCAGCTTGGTAGGGGGCTCAGATGAGCAGTTCTTC. Residues: CASSLVGGSDEQFF.

The CDR3 region has the DNA TGTGCCAGCTCAAGGCTTCGGGGGGGCCTCCCCTACGAGCAGTACTTC. Its protein product is CASSRLRGGLPYEQYF. The chain employs TRBV18 and TRBJ2-7, with 8 nucleotides matching TRBD2. CDR1 is KGHSH and CDR2 is LQKENI in the germline V gene. CDR3 length equals 16 residues. V lost 5 bases and J lost 2; bases outside the gene matches: 11.

The chain uses TRBV18 and TRBJ2-7; D ambiguous. Trimming removed 0 bases from V and 6 bases from J, with 9 bases in between. CDR1 and CDR2 from the germline V gene are KGHSH and LQKENI. This CDR3 has 13 residues. The CDR3 DNA follows: TGTGCCAGCTCACCACCGGGCCAGCCCGAGCAGTACTTC. Amino acids: CASSPPGQPEQYF.

This clone has a single count. The chain recombines TRBV4-1 with TRBJ1-1, with 7 bases identical to TRBD1. The germline gives CDR1 MGHRA, CDR2 YSYEKL. CDR3 size: 17 residues. V dropped 4 bases and J dropped 4; count of bases not matched to a gene: 15. The CDR3 protein is CASSLVQGGLKSTEAFF. The CDR3, as DNA: TGCGCCAGCAGCCTAGTCCAGGGGGGACTGAAGTCCACTGAAGCTTTCTTT.

This clone was seen a single time. The genes are TRBV29-1 and TRBJ1-1; D is ambiguous. CDR1 is SQVTM, CDR2 ANQGSEA, per germline. The CDR3 is made up of 14 amino acids. Trimming left V 4 bases short and J 7 bases short, with 19 bases between. The DNA of the CDR3 is TGCAGCGTTGTCCTAACCTGGGGTGAGATTGAAGCTTTCTTT. It translates to CSVVLTWGEIEAFF.

This clone was found a few times. This chain uses TRBV28 with TRBJ1-1, with D maybe TRBD1 (6 bases). The CDR3 is made up of 16 amino acids. The V end was cut by 6 bases, the J end by 0 bases, with 17 bases between. The germline CDR1 and CDR2 sequences are MDHEN and SYDVKM. CDR3 sequence (DNA): TGTGCCAGCAGACCGACGGACAGCTCAGTGAACACTGAAGCTTTCTTT. Its protein product is CASRPTDSSVNTEAFF.

This clone was detected only once. It may be a read error: a sequence one base away is much more abundant. This sequence joins TRBV18 and TRBJ1-2, with D tentatively TRBD1 (5 bases). The germline gives CDR1 KGHSH, CDR2 LQKENI. The CDR3 sequence is 14 residues long. CDR3 protein: CVSSPEGGDSGYTF. CDR3 coding DNA: TGTGTCAGCTCACCCGAGGGAGGGGATTCTGGCTACACCTTC.

This clone was recorded only once. This chain joins TRBV18 and TRBJ1-3; 7 bases map to TRBD1. CDR3 length: 16 residues. The germline CDR1 and CDR2 sequences are KGHSH and LQKENI. After removal of 4 bases from V and 4 bases from J, the junction contained 10 bases not matched to a gene. CDR3 sequence (DNA): TGTGCCAGCTCACGGACAGGCGCCTCTGGAGGAAACACCATATATTTT. Its translation: CASSRTGASGGNTIYF. The variable domain in full, completed from reference TRBV18 and TRBJ1-3, reads NAGVMQNPRHLVRRRGQEARLRCSPMKGHSHVYWYRQLPEEGLKFMVYLQKENIIDESGMPKERFSAEFPKEGPSILRIQQVVRGDSAAYFCASSRTGASGGNTIYFGEGSWLTVV.

This chain joins TRBV7-2 and TRBJ2-5, with 9 nucleotides matching TRBD2. Per the germline V gene, CDR1 is SGHTA and CDR2 is FQGNSA. The CDR3 is 15 residues long. Trimming took 6 bases from V and 5 from J; bases not matched to a gene: 10. The CDR3 DNA sequence: TGTGCCAGCAGTCTTGGCAGCGGGAGGAGGGAGACCCAGTACTTC. It translates to CASSLGSGRRETQYF.

This chain links TRBV5-1 with TRBJ1-1; no reliable D call. The length of the CDR3 is 14 residues. CDR1 is SGHRS and CDR2 is YFSETQ in the germline V gene. V gave up 1 base and J gave up 2 bases, with 9 bases separating them. The CDR3 loop reads CASSLWGGNTEAFF. The CDR3 DNA is TGCGCCAGCAGCTTGTGGGGTGGAAACACTGAAGCTTTCTTT.

The genes are TRBV28 and TRBJ1-2, with D perhaps matching TRBD1 (6 bases). Germline CDR1 is MDHEN and CDR2 is SYDVKM. V was clipped by 8 bases and J by 9 bases, with 19 bases between them. This CDR3 is 13 amino acids long. The CDR3 coding sequence is TGTGCCAGCTACACCGGGACATCTATAAGCTACACCTTC. Protein product: CASYTGTSISYTF.

The chain is built from TRBV4-1 and TRBJ1-1, with D unresolved. Germline V gives CDR1 MGHRA, CDR2 YSYEKL. Trimming took off 7 bases at V and 3 bases at J, with 15 bases between the two ends. The CDR3 loop spans 14 amino acids. DNA of the CDR3: TGCGCCAGCACCCGAGCCCCGGTGGACACTGAAGCTTTCTTT. Residues: CASTRAPVDTEAFF.

The chain uses TRBV19 and TRBJ2-5; 7 bases are a match to TRBD1. This CDR3 comprises 13 residues. Trimming at V came to 4 bases and at J to 10 bases, leaving 9 bases not matched to a gene. CDR1 is LNHDA, CDR2 SQIVND, per germline (reference sequence). CDR3 DNA: TGTGCCAGTAGTACCGACAGGGCTGCAATCCAGTACTTC. Translated: CASSTDRAAIQYF.

Points on this clone: A read error likely explains this, since a far larger clone differs by one base. The chain couples TRBV9 to TRBJ2-7, with D maybe TRBD1 (5 bases). The ends were cut back, 8 bases at V and 5 bases at J, with 14 bases in the middle. Looked up from germline, CDR1 is SGDLS and CDR2 is YYNGEE. CDR3 length: 12 residues. For the CDR3, the DNA is TGTGCCAGAAGCTCTCAGGGTCACGAGCAGTACTTC. Translated: CARSSQGHEQYF.

The chain has TRBV28 and TRBJ1-5; possible D gene TRBD1, 5 bases. Trimming stripped 3 bases from V and 9 bases from J, with 15 bases between. This CDR3 is 14 amino acids long. CDR1 is MDHEN and CDR2 is SYDVKM in the germline V gene. The CDR3 reads CASSLQGGRLPQHF. In DNA form, the CDR3 reads TGTGCCAGCAGTTTGCAGGGAGGAAGGTTGCCCCAGCATTTT.

The chain recombines TRBV2 with TRBJ2-1, with D uncertain. The CDR3 contains 14 residues. Germline CDR1 is SNHLY and CDR2 is FYNNEI. V was pared by 4 bases and J by 0 bases, with 7 bases between. This CDR3 is CASSVTSSYNEQFF. The CDR3 DNA is TGTGCCAGCAGTGTCACCAGCTCCTACAATGAGCAGTTCTTC. The complete variable domain, with remaining parts taken from reference TRBV2 and TRBJ2-1, reads EPEVTQTPSHQVTQMGQEVILRCVPISNHLYFYWYRQILGQKVEFLVSFYNNEISEKSEIFDDQFSVERPDGSNFTLKIRSTKLEDSAMYFCASSVTSSYNEQFFGPGTRLTVL.

This chain uses TRBV6-7 with TRBJ2-1; tentatively, D is TRBD1 or TRBD2 (5 bases each). TRBV6-7 is given ORF status, its function remaining uncertain. The CDR3 sequence is 15 residues long. The V end was cut by 7 bases, the J end by 4 bases, with 17 bases between. CDR3 bases: TGTGCCAGCACCCCCCCGGGACGGGGATACAATGAGCAGTTCTTC. It codes for CASTPPGRGYNEQFF.

The V call is TRBV30, the J call TRBJ1-5, with TRBD1 matching over 9 bases. The junction had 5 bases not matched to a gene; V was cut back by 2 bases and J by 3 bases. CDR3 length: 15 amino acids. Germline loops: CDR1 GTSNPN, CDR2 SVGIG (reference sequence). The CDR3 here is CAWSKRDRANQPQHF. CDR3 coding DNA: TGTGCCTGGAGTAAGAGGGACAGGGCCAATCAGCCCCAGCATTTT.

V usage is TRBV28 and J usage is TRBJ1-4, with 9 bases fitting TRBD1. V shed 2 bases, J shed 8 bases, and the junction held 9 bases outside the gene matches. Per germline, CDR1 MDHEN and CDR2 SYDVKM. The CDR3 sequence is 16 residues long. The CDR3 reads CASSLGGTGREEKLFF. CDR3 in DNA: TGTGCCAGCAGTTTAGGTGGGACAGGGAGGGAGGAAAAACTGTTTTTT.

With respect to this clone: The junction departs from the called germline gene at one end, perhaps through a read error. This chain uses TRBV5-6 with TRBJ1-2; a possible D gene is TRBD1 (6 bases). CDR1 and CDR2 from the germline V gene are SGHDT and YYEEEE. This CDR3 is 17 amino acids long. The CDR3 DNA follows: TGTGCCAGCTGCTTGGTGGGGTTTGGGGGCGGTAACTATGGCTACACCTTC. This sequence encodes CASCLVGFGGGNYGYTF.

This clone was detected only a few times. Its ends do not fully match the called genes, so a read error is possible. The chain joins TRBV7-7 to TRBJ2-1, with a weak D call TRBD2 (5 bases). Germline V lookup: CDR1 SSHAT, CDR2 FNYEAQ (reference sequence). The CDR3 is made up of 15 amino acids. This CDR3 is CASSRTSSSYNEQFF. The CDR3 bases are TGTGCTAGCAGCCGGACTTCTAGCTCCTACAATGAGCAGTTCTTC.

The V and J genes are TRBV7-6 and TRBJ1-1; TRBD1 matches at 7 bases. The length of the CDR3 is 14 residues. J was trimmed by 5 bases and V by 5 bases; bases with no gene match: 8. Germline V gene lookup returns CDR1 SGHVS and CDR2 FNYEAQ. The CDR3 sequence: CASSPGGGRTEAFF. The CDR3 nucleotides read TGTGCCAGCAGCCCCGGAGGGGGCAGGACTGAAGCTTTCTTT.